The entry below gives a single TCR beta chain sequence along with its context. Its antigen remains unidentified. TCRdb keeps only in-frame clones here, not all; method: immunoSEQ multiplex PCR. The sample records 140,000 to 150,000 clones, 80% to 90% being singletons. The data originate from a study of T cell responses to AZD1222 COVID-19 vaccine. Overall study findings and caveats: A mostly white British donor set with more females was recruited, and clonal diversity was possibly underestimated. The study identified only 6 or 7 AZD1222 recipients as seropositive at baseline. Researchers took repertoire samples only after the peak T cell response had come. Spike-specific TCR breadth and depth both grew after two AZD1222 doses.

The length of the CDR3 is 15 residues. The germline V gene has CDR1 KGHDR and CDR2 SFDVKD. V was clipped by 5 bases and J by 0 bases, with 11 bases between them. The specimen comprised peripheral blood, sampled on day 0 of AZD1222 vaccination. The clonotype comes from an adult in good health. This chain joins TRBV24-1 and TRBJ2-3; D possibly uses TRBD1 or TRBD2 (5 bases each). The CDR3 DNA is TGTGCCACCAGTGCGAGAGGGGATAGCACAGATACGCAGTATTTT. This encodes CATSARGDSTDTQYF.